Presented here are 2 T cell receptor beta chains from one specimen sequenced in a study of CD8 T cell repertoires and HIV-1 epitope variants (dated by TCRdb to 2020 to 2022). Library preparation employed the immunoSEQ multiplex PCR assay. TCRdb's version of the immuneACCESS table is confined to in-frame rearrangements and falls short of the full clone set. An unresolved V gene accounts for under half of the shortfall where checked; the remainder is of unknown origin. In this sample the table shows fewer than 7,000 clones, 50% to 70% of which occur a single time. Roughly 45% of the sample belongs to the ten largest clones. These receptors lack a known antigen. The sequencing sample was made of cultured CD8+ T cells derived from PBMCs. The receptors shown here come from a male donor with HIV.

V and J are TRBV5-1 and TRBJ2-2, with 8 bases aligning to TRBD2. In germline, CDR1 is SGHRS, CDR2 YFSETQ. The CDR3 is 14 residues long. Losses at the gene ends were 7 bases for V and 3 bases for J; bases not matched to a gene: 5. The CDR3 here is CASSRGLDTGELFF. The CDR3 DNA sequence: TGCGCCAGCTCCAGGGGACTAGACACCGGGGAGCTGTTTTTT.

The V call is TRBV9, the J call TRBJ2-1; no firm D call. The CDR3 consists of 12 residues. Trimming removed 0 bases at V and 7 bases at J, with 5 bases between. Germline values: CDR1 SGDLS, CDR2 YYNGEE. CDR3 in amino acids: CASSVGINEQFF. CDR3 sequence (DNA): TGTGCCAGCAGCGTAGGCATAAATGAGCAGTTCTTC.